This T cell receptor (beta chain) was found in a study of vaccination effects on CD4 cells after COVID-19. Study results and limitations: Marked clonal contraction of both clone types appeared late after vaccination.

CDR1 is SGHNT, CDR2 YYREEE, per germline (reference sequence). After removal of 0 bases from V and 5 bases from J, the junction contained 11 bases not matched to a gene. The CDR3 is 18 amino acids. Clones were read by immunoSEQ multiplex PCR, and TCRdb kept only the in-frame ones, dropping some. The sample carries some 9,800 clones, about 75% recorded once. At the end of about 10 days of culture, CD4+ T cells were isolated. Each participant was given two doses of one vaccine (BNT162b2 or mRNA-1273). To note about this clone: The target antigen is unknown.

The sequence came from a human donor who received a COVID-19 vaccine. The sequences come from CD4+ T cells from PBMCs cultured without peptide, collected after COVID-19 vaccination. The V call is TRBV5-4, the J call TRBJ2-1; 10 bases map to TRBD2. The CDR3 nucleotides are TGTGCCAGCAGCTTGGGAGGGGGACTAGCGACGGTAAACAATGAGCAGTTCTTC. Translated: CASSLGGGLATVNNEQFF.